Listed below are T cell receptor beta chains from one sample, sequenced in a study of T cell responses to AZD1222 COVID-19 vaccine. TCRdb's table, derived via immunoSEQ multiplex PCR, lists solely in-frame clones and lacks some. The sample consists of under 200,000 clones, more than 70% of them appearing once. The starting material was peripheral blood, obtained 28 days after the second AZD1222 dose. Every receptor here comes from an adult who received the AZD1222 COVID-19 vaccine. The CDR3 runs from the conserved cysteine through the conserved F or W. Each record gives: clone size, J gene, D gene, V gene, CDR3 protein, CDR3 DNA. D genes are given only for firm matches. Not every row has a clone size; where given, it reads once, few, many or a size class.

clone_size: .
j_call: TRBJ1-1
d_call: .
v_call: TRBV5-3
cdr3_aa: CARSLCRTMNTEAFF
cdr3_nt: TGTGCCAGAAGCTTGTGCAGGACCATGAACACTGAAGCTTTCTTT

clone_size: .
j_call: TRBJ2-4
d_call: .
v_call: TRBV11-3
cdr3_aa: CASSPQGRNIQYF
cdr3_nt: TGTGCCAGCAGCCCACAGGGCAGGAACATTCAGTACTTC

clone_size: .
j_call: TRBJ2-7
d_call: TRBD2
v_call: TRBV18
cdr3_aa: CASSPVLFGGSSEQYF
cdr3_nt: TGTGCCAGCTCACCAGTTTTGTTTGGCGGGAGCTCCGAGCAGTACTTC

clone_size: .
j_call: TRBJ2-2
d_call: .
v_call: TRBV6-2/TRBV6-3
cdr3_aa: CASSYAGHPTGELFF
cdr3_nt: TGTGCCAGCAGTTATGCGGGACACCCCACCGGGGAGCTGTTTTTT

clone_size: .
j_call: TRBJ2-1
d_call: TRBD2
v_call: TRBV7-3
cdr3_aa: CASSLGGTSGRNEQFF
cdr3_nt: TGTGCCAGCAGCTTAGGTGGGACTAGCGGGAGGAATGAGCAGTTCTTC

clone_size: .
j_call: TRBJ2-5
d_call: TRBD2
v_call: TRBV24-1
cdr3_aa: CATSDRSGRLGQETQYF
cdr3_nt: TGTGCCACCAGTGATAGAAGCGGGAGACTGGGCCAAGAGACCCAGTACTTC

clone_size: .
j_call: TRBJ1-2
d_call: .
v_call: TRBV6-5
cdr3_aa: CASSYSIGSYGYTF
cdr3_nt: TGTGCCAGCAGTTACTCGATAGGCTCCTATGGCTACACCTTC

clone_size: .
j_call: TRBJ2-7
d_call: TRBD1
v_call: TRBV5-1
cdr3_aa: CASSFAGTGSSYEQYF
cdr3_nt: TGCGCCAGCAGCTTCGCCGGGACAGGGAGCTCCTACGAGCAGTACTTC

clone_size: .
j_call: TRBJ2-1
d_call: .
v_call: TRBV6-1
cdr3_aa: CASSEPTGLGVNEQFF
cdr3_nt: TGTGCCAGCAGCGAACCGACAGGCCTGGGGGTGAATGAGCAGTTCTTC

clone_size: .
j_call: TRBJ2-7
d_call: .
v_call: TRBV3-1/TRBV3-2
cdr3_aa: CASSQDLAGNTYEQYF
cdr3_nt: TGTGCCAGCAGCCAAGATTTGGCAGGCAATACCTACGAGCAGTACTTC

clone_size: .
j_call: TRBJ2-3
d_call: .
v_call: TRBV5-4
cdr3_aa: CASSLGQFEDTQYF
cdr3_nt: TGTGCCAGCAGCTTGGGACAGTTCGAAGATACGCAGTATTTT

clone_size: .
j_call: TRBJ2-7
d_call: .
v_call: TRBV7-2
cdr3_aa: CASSQGVANEQYF
cdr3_nt: TGTGCCAGCAGCCAGGGAGTAGCCAACGAGCAGTACTTC

clone_size: .
j_call: TRBJ1-1
d_call: .
v_call: TRBV9
cdr3_aa: CASSVEGAVNTEAFF
cdr3_nt: TGTGCCAGCAGCGTAGAGGGAGCGGTGAACACTGAAGCTTTCTTT

clone_size: .
j_call: TRBJ1-5
d_call: .
v_call: TRBV3-1/TRBV3-2
cdr3_aa: CASSQMGVGNQPQHF
cdr3_nt: TGTGCCAGCAGCCAAATGGGGGTAGGTAATCAGCCCCAGCATTTT

clone_size: .
j_call: TRBJ1-2
d_call: TRBD1
v_call: TRBV6-4
cdr3_aa: CASSAKGTGNYGYTF
cdr3_nt: TGTGCCAGCAGTGCCAAGGGGACAGGGAACTATGGCTACACCTTC

clone_size: .
j_call: TRBJ2-3
d_call: TRBD2
v_call: TRBV2
cdr3_aa: CASSRLAGGSDTQYF
cdr3_nt: TGTGCCAGCAGTAGACTAGCGGGAGGGTCAGATACGCAGTATTTT

clone_size: .
j_call: TRBJ2-7
d_call: .
v_call: TRBV7-2
cdr3_aa: CASSGNRGLGGEQYF
cdr3_nt: TGTGCCAGCAGCGGAAACAGGGGTCTGGGGGGCGAGCAGTACTTC

clone_size: .
j_call: TRBJ2-7
d_call: .
v_call: TRBV6-5
cdr3_aa: CASRQGNYEQYF
cdr3_nt: TGTGCCAGCAGACAGGGCAACTACGAGCAGTACTTC

clone_size: .
j_call: TRBJ2-3
d_call: TRBD1
v_call: TRBV4-3
cdr3_aa: CASSQTPGQGPDTQYF
cdr3_nt: TGCGCCAGCAGCCAAACACCGGGACAGGGCCCAGATACGCAGTATTTT

clone_size: .
j_call: TRBJ2-4
d_call: TRBD1
v_call: TRBV11-2
cdr3_aa: CASSLTGENIQYF
cdr3_nt: TGTGCCAGCAGCTTAACAGGGGAGAACATTCAGTACTTC

clone_size: once
j_call: TRBJ2-7
d_call: .
v_call: TRBV5-6
cdr3_aa: CASSLGHPGVEQYF
cdr3_nt: TGTGCCAGCAGCCTGGGACACCCTGGGGTCGAGCAGTACTTC

clone_size: .
j_call: TRBJ2-2
d_call: .
v_call: TRBV19
cdr3_aa: CASTTSWAGELFF
cdr3_nt: TGTGCCAGTACAACGAGTTGGGCCGGGGAGCTGTTTTTT

clone_size: .
j_call: TRBJ2-5
d_call: .
v_call: TRBV18
cdr3_aa: CASSPLSKTGAGETQYF
cdr3_nt: TGTGCCAGCTCACCCCTATCAAAGACAGGAGCCGGAGAGACCCAGTACTTC

clone_size: .
j_call: TRBJ2-3
d_call: TRBD1
v_call: TRBV3-1/TRBV3-2
cdr3_aa: CASSQEGQGAGFKDTQYF
cdr3_nt: TGTGCCAGCAGCCAAGAGGGACAGGGGGCTGGGTTTAAAGATACGCAGTATTTT

clone_size: .
j_call: TRBJ1-3
d_call: .
v_call: TRBV5-1
cdr3_aa: CASSLVAFGNTIYF
cdr3_nt: TGCGCCAGCAGCTTGGTGGCTTTTGGAAACACCATATATTTT

clone_size: once
j_call: TRBJ2-2
d_call: .
v_call: TRBV9
cdr3_aa: CASSVAHNTGELFF
cdr3_nt: TGTGCCAGCAGCGTAGCCCACAACACCGGGGAGCTGTTTTTT

clone_size: .
j_call: TRBJ1-1
d_call: .
v_call: TRBV6-2/TRBV6-3
cdr3_aa: CASSYPQGFATGTEAFF
cdr3_nt: TGTGCCAGCAGTTACCCTCAGGGCTTCGCGACGGGCACTGAAGCTTTCTTT

clone_size: .
j_call: TRBJ2-1
d_call: .
v_call: TRBV10-3
cdr3_aa: CAISDRRKVYNEQFF
cdr3_nt: TGTGCCATCAGTGACCGGAGGAAAGTGTACAATGAGCAGTTCTTC

clone_size: .
j_call: TRBJ2-7
d_call: TRBD2
v_call: TRBV5-4
cdr3_aa: CASSLDPSGSGYEQYF
cdr3_nt: TGTGCCAGCAGCTTGGACCCTAGCGGGAGTGGTTACGAGCAGTACTTC

clone_size: .
j_call: TRBJ1-5
d_call: TRBD1
v_call: TRBV19
cdr3_aa: CASSSGQGYNQPQHF
cdr3_nt: TGTGCCAGTAGTAGTGGACAGGGGTACAATCAGCCCCAGCATTTT

clone_size: .
j_call: TRBJ2-2
d_call: TRBD1
v_call: TRBV9
cdr3_aa: CASSEGLQGAGTGELFF
cdr3_nt: TGTGCCAGCAGCGAGGGCCTACAGGGGGCAGGCACCGGGGAGCTGTTTTTT

clone_size: few
j_call: TRBJ2-7
d_call: .
v_call: TRBV27
cdr3_aa: CASSFGAPGGEQYF
cdr3_nt: TGTGCCAGCAGTTTTGGGGCCCCAGGGGGGGAGCAGTACTTC

clone_size: .
j_call: TRBJ2-3
d_call: .
v_call: TRBV7-8
cdr3_aa: CASSLARGGTDTQYF
cdr3_nt: TGTGCCAGCAGCTTAGCTCGGGGAGGAACAGATACGCAGTATTTT

clone_size: .
j_call: TRBJ1-4
d_call: .
v_call: TRBV19
cdr3_aa: CASSISKSGGGNEKLFF
cdr3_nt: TGTGCCAGTAGTATCTCTAAGAGCGGGGGCGGGAATGAAAAACTGTTTTTT

clone_size: .
j_call: TRBJ1-2
d_call: .
v_call: TRBV5-6
cdr3_aa: CASSLYSRAQGGYTF
cdr3_nt: TGTGCCAGCAGCTTGTATTCCAGGGCCCAAGGGGGCTACACCTTC

clone_size: .
j_call: TRBJ2-5
d_call: TRBD2
v_call: TRBV4-3
cdr3_aa: CASSQGPTSGQETQYF
cdr3_nt: TGCGCCAGCAGCCAAGGCCCCACTAGCGGCCAAGAGACCCAGTACTTC

clone_size: few
j_call: TRBJ1-5
d_call: .
v_call: TRBV6-5
cdr3_aa: CASILDSNQPQHF
cdr3_nt: TGTGCCAGCATACTGGACAGCAATCAGCCCCAGCATTTT